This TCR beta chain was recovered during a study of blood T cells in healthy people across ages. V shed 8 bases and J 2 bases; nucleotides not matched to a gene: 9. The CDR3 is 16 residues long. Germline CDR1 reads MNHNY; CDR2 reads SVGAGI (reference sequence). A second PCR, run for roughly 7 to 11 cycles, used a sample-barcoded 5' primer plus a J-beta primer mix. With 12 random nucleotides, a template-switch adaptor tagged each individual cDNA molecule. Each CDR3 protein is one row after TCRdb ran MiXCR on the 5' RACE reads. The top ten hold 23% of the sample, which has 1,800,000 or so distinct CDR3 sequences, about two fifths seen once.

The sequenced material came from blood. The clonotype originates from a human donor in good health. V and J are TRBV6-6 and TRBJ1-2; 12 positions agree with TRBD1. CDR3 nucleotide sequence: TGTGCCAGCCTAAGAACCGGGACAGGGGGCAACTATGGCTACACCTTC. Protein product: CASLRTGTGGNYGYTF.